The following is a T cell receptor beta chain sequence with its context. V lost 4 bases, J lost 6 bases, and 15 bases lay in between. This CDR3 is 14 amino acids long. The germline V gene encodes CDR1 ENHRY and CDR2 SYGVKD. As for time point: baseline pretreatment blood. Treatment indicated: 15 Gy SBRT to primary tumor, nephrectomy 4 weeks later. This sample was taken from a study of radiation and T cells in renal cell carcinoma. Clones were sequenced by immunoSEQ multiplex PCR, and TCRdb holds only the in-frame ones, with some missing. The sample carries some 100,000 clones, over 65% recorded once. This material consisted of blood, taken from a patient whose treatment included radiotherapy and nephrectomy. The TCR was taken from a man between 60 and 75 years old with renal cell carcinoma. J is TRBJ1-2 and V is TRBV10-3; possibly TRBD1 for D (5 bases). The CDR3 coding sequence is TGTGCCATCAGTGCAAGAGGCAGGGAAAATGGCTACACCTTC. Its protein is CAISARGRENGYTF.